The TCR beta chain under discussion was sequenced for a study of cytomegalovirus exposure and HLA in healthy donors. PCR primers comprised 60 Vbeta and 13 Jbeta primers. Sequenced by immunoSEQ multiplex PCR; TCRdb stores in-frame clones only, minus some. The table lists 150,000 to 200,000 clones, just over 70% of them singletons. This clone was seen more than once but under ten times. V was cut by 2 bases and J by 6 bases, with 13 bases left in between. CDR3 length: 15 amino acids. Looked up from germline, CDR1 is LNHNV and CDR2 is YYDKDF (reference sequence). Sequencing used PBMCs. This receptor was taken from a human donor in good health. The V call is TRBV15, the J call TRBJ2-2, with a tentative D call TRBD2 (6 bases). CDR3 sequence (DNA): TGTGCCACCAGCAGATCGGGGGTAATGGCCGGGGAGCTGTTTTTT. Amino acid sequence: CATSRSGVMAGELFF.